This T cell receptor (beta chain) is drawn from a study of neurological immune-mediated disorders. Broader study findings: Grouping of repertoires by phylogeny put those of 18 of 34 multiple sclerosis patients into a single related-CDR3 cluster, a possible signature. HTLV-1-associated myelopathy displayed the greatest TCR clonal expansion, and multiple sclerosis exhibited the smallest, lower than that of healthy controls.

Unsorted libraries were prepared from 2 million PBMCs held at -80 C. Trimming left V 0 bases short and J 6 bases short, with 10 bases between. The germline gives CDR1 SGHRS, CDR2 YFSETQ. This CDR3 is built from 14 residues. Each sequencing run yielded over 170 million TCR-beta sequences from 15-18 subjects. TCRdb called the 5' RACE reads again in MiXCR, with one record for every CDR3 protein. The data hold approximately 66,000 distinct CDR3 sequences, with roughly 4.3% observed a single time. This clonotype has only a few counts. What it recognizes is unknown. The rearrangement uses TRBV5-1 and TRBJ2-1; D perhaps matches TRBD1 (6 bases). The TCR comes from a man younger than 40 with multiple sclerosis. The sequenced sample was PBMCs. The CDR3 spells CASSLGQGTNEQFF. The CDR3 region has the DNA TGCGCCAGCAGCTTGGGGCAGGGGACCAATGAGCAGTTCTTC. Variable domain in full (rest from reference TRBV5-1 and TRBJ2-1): KAGVTQTPRYLIKTRGQQVTLSCSPISGHRSVSWYQQTPGQGLQFLFEYFSETQRNKGNFPGRFSGRQFSNSRSEMNVSTLELGDSALYLCASSLGQGTNEQFFGPGTRLTVL.